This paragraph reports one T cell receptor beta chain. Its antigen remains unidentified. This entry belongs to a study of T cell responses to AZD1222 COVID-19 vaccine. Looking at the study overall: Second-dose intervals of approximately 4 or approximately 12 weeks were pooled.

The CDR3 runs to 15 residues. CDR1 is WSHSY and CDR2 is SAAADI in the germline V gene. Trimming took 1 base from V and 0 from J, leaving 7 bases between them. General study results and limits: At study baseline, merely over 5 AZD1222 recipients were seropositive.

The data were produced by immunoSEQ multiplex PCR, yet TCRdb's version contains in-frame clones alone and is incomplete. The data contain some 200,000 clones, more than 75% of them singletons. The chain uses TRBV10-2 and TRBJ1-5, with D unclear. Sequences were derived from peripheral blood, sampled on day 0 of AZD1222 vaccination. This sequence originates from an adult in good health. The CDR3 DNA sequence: TGCGCCAGCAGTGAGTTAGGCCATAGCAATCAGCCCCAGCATTTT. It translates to CASSELGHSNQPQHF.